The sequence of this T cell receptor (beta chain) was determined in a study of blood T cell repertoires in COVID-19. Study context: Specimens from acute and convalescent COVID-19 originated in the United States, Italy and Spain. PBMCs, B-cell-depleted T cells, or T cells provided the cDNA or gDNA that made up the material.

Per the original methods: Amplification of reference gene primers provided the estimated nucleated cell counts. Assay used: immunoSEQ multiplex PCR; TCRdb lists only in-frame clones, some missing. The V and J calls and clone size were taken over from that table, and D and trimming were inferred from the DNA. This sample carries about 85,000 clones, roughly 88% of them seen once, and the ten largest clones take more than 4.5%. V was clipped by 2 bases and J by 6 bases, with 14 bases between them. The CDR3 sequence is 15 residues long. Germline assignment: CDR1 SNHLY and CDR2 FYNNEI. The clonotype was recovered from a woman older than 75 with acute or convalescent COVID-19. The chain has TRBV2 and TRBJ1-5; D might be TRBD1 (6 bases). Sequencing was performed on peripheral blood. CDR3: CASSESRGSGQPQHF. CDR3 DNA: TGTGCCAGCAGTGAAAGCAGGGGCTCGGGTCAGCCCCAGCATTTT.